This TCR beta chain comes out of a study of blood T cell repertoires in COVID-19. Comment on this clone: The sample holds other DNA sequences that translate to the same CDR3.

Categorization into cohorts depended on clinical history that participants reported. Two consecutive negative NP/OP PCR tests, clearance, or resolved symptoms defined Cohort 3 recovery. This CDR3 has 13 amino acids. V was clipped by 3 bases and J by 0 bases, with 3 bases between them. Germline CDR1 reads SEHNR; CDR2 reads FQNEAQ (reference sequence). The data were produced by immunoSEQ multiplex PCR, yet TCRdb's version contains in-frame clones alone and is incomplete. This sample has 300,000 to 350,000 clones, with over 75% found just once. The TCR originated in a man aged 25 to 45 who had recovered from COVID-19. The sequencing input was PBMCs or T cells enriched from blood (not recorded which). J is TRBJ1-5 and V is TRBV7-9; D gene unclear. The CDR3 DNA sequence: TGTGCCAGCAGCTTCTCTAGCAATCAGCCCCAGCATTTT. Protein product: CASSFSSNQPQHF.